This T cell receptor (beta chain) was sequenced during a study of Ad26.COV2.S vaccination and SARS-CoV-2 variants. Sequencing was performed with immunoSEQ multiplex PCR; in TCRdb, only in-frame clones are kept and a portion is missing. Of approximately 400,000 clones in the sample, about 91% were seen once. Study outcomes and limitations: Breadth of non-spike TCRs did not differ between vaccinees and placebo recipients. Placebo recipients trailed vaccine recipients in spike-specific TCR breadth. Possible underestimation of total T cell responses by the TCR breadth and depth analyses was noted. A substantial breadth of spike-specific CD8+ and CD4+ T cell responses after vaccination has been reported.

Notes on this clone: The target antigen is unknown.

The germline gives CDR1 SNHLY, CDR2 FYNNEI. Trimming took 4 bases from V and 8 from J; bases not matched to a gene: 12. The CDR3 consists of 16 residues. The specimen was peripheral blood, collected after recovery from COVID-19. This sequence joins TRBV2 and TRBJ1-4; 8 nucleotides line up with TRBD1. This receptor was taken from a human donor who had recovered from COVID-19. This chain's CDR3 is CASSVGPQGAWEKLFF. CDR3 sequence (DNA): TGTGCCAGCAGTGTTGGTCCCCAGGGGGCTTGGGAAAAACTGTTTTTT.